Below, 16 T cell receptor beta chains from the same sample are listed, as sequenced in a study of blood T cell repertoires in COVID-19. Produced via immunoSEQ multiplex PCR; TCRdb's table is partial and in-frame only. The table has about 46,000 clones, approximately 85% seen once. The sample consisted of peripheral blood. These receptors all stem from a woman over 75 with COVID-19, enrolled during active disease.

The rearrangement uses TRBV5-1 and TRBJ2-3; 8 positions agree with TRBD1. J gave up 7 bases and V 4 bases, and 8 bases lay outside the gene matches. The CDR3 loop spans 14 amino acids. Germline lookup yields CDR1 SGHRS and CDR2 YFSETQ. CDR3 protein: CASSLDRAKNTQYF. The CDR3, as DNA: TGCGCCAGCAGCCTGGACAGGGCGAAAAATACGCAGTATTTT.

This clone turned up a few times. For the CDR3, the DNA is TGCGCCAGCAGCCGATACACAACCGGGACGGAGGGTTACGAGCAGTACTTC. Translation gives CASSRYTTGTEGYEQYF. The genes are TRBV4-1 and TRBJ2-7, with D perhaps matching TRBD2 (6 bases). The CDR3 length is 17 residues. The germline V and J ends were trimmed by 4 bases and 4 bases, with 23 bases remaining between them. Germline CDR1 reads MGHRA; CDR2 reads YSYEKL.

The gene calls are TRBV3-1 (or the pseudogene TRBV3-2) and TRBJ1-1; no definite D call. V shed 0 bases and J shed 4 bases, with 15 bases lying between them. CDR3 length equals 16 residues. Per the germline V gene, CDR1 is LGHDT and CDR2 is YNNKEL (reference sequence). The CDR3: CASSQDWAVPSTEAFF. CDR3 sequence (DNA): TGTGCCAGCAGCCAAGATTGGGCAGTACCTTCCACTGAAGCTTTCTTT.

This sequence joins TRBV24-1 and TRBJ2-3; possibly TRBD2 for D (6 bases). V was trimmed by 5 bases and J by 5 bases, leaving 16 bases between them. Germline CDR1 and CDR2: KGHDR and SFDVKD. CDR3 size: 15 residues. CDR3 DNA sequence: TGTGCCACCAGTGGGGTCCGGGAGTACGGAGATACGCAGTATTTT. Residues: CATSGVREYGDTQYF.

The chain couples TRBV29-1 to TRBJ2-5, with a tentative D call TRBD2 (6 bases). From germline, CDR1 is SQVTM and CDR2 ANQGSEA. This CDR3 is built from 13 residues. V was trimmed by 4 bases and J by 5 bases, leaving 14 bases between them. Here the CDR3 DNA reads TGCAGCGTTGCGGCGGGGTTAGGGGAGACCCAGTACTTC. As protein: CSVAAGLGETQYF.

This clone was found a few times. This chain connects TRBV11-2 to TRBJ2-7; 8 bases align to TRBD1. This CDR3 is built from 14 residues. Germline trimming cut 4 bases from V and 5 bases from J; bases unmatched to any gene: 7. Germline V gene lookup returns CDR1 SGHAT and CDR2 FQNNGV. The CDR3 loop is CASSSTGVGDEQYF. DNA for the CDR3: TGTGCCAGCAGCTCGACAGGGGTTGGGGACGAGCAGTACTTC.

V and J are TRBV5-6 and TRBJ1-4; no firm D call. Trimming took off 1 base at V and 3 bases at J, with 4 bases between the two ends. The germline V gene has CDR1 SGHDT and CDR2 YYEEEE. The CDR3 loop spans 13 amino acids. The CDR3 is CASSLRANEKLFF. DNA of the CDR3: TGTGCCAGCAGCTTGAGAGCTAATGAAAAACTGTTTTTT. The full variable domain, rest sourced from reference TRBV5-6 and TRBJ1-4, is DAGVTQSPTHLIKTRGQQVTLRCSPKSGHDTVSWYQQALGQGPQFIFQYYEEEERQRGNFPDRFSGHQFPNYSSELNVNALLLGDSALYLCASSLRANEKLFFGSGTQLSVL.

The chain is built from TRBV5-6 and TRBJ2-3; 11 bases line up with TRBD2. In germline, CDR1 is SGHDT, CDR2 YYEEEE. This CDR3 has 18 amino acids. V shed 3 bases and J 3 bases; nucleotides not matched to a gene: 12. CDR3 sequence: CASSSLAGGQRTTDTQYF. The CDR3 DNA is TGTGCCAGCAGCTCCCTAGCGGGGGGCCAAAGAACTACAGATACGCAGTATTTT.

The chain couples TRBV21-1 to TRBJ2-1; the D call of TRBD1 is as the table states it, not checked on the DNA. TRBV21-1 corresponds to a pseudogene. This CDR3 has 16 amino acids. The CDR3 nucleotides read TGTGCCAGCATTTCTATTCAGGTCCCCACCTACAATGAGCAGTTCTTC. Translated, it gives CASISIQVPTYNEQFF.

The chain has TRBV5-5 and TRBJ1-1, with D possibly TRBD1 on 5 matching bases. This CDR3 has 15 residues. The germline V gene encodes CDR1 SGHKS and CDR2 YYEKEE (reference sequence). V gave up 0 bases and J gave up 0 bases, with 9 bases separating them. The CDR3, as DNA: TGTGCCAGCAGCTTGGGGGGAGGGGTGAACACTGAAGCTTTCTTT. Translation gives CASSLGGGVNTEAFF.

As DNA, the CDR3 is TGCGCCAGCAGCCAAGAAGTCAACAGGCAAACCGGGGAGCTGTTTTTT. Translated, it gives CASSQEVNRQTGELFF. The V call is TRBV4-1, the J call TRBJ2-2, with D possibly TRBD1 on 5 matching bases. The CDR3 has 16 amino acids. Germline V gene lookup returns CDR1 MGHRA and CDR2 YSYEKL. V lost 0 bases and J lost 5, with 13 bases in between.

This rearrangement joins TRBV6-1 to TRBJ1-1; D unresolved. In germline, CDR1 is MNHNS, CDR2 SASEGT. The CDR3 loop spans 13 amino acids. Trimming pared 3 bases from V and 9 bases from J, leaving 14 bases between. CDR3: CASSDAPRIQAFF. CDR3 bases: TGTGCCAGCAGTGATGCCCCGCGGATACAAGCTTTCTTT.

The CDR3 loop is CASSPTGPGIQYF. CDR3 coding DNA: TGTGCCAGCAGCCCGACAGGGCCGGGCATTCAGTACTTC. The gene calls are TRBV7-2 and TRBJ2-4, with 7 bases aligning to TRBD1. Germline V gene lookup returns CDR1 SGHTA and CDR2 FQGNSA. The CDR3 covers 13 residues. Losses at the gene ends were 5 bases for V and 9 bases for J; bases not matched to a gene: 7.

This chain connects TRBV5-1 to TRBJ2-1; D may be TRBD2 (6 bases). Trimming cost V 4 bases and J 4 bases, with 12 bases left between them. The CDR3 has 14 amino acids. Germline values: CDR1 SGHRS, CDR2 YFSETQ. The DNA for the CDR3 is TGCGCCAGCAGCCAGGGACTGGAGTACAATGAGCAGTTCTTC. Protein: CASSQGLEYNEQFF.

The CDR3 DNA follows: TGTGCCAGCAGCTTGGTGGGCCCTGGGAATGAAAAACTGTTTTTT. It yields the protein CASSLVGPGNEKLFF. The J gene is TRBJ1-4, the V gene TRBV5-6; D remains ambiguous. This CDR3 comprises 15 residues. From germline, CDR1 is SGHDT and CDR2 YYEEEE. V lost 0 bases and J lost 5, with 11 bases in between.

The CDR3 sequence: CASSQQGLLRNEQFF. CDR3 DNA sequence: TGTGCCAGCAGCCAACAGGGCCTGCTAAGAAATGAGCAGTTCTTC. The V and J genes are TRBV7-2 and TRBJ2-1, with D maybe TRBD1 (6 bases). Germline V lookup: CDR1 SGHTA, CDR2 FQGNSA. Trimming shortened V by 5 bases and J by 7 bases, and 18 bases separated the two germline ends. This CDR3 spans 15 amino acids. The variable domain in full, with the rest retrieved from reference TRBV7-2 and TRBJ2-1, is GAGVSQSPSNKVTEKGKDVELRCDPISGHTALYWYRQSLGQGLEFLIYFQGNSAPDKSGLPSDRFSAERTGGSVSTLTIQRTQQEDSAVYLCASSQQGLLRNEQFFGPGTRLTVL.